This TCR beta chain comes out of a study of shared clonotypes between healthy human individuals. The CDR3 contains 16 residues. Trimming removed 10 bases from V and 1 base from J; junction bases left unmatched: 13. The germline V gene encodes CDR1 MDHEN and CDR2 SYDVKM. Clones were read by immunoSEQ multiplex PCR, and TCRdb kept only the in-frame ones, dropping some. The data show some 1.5 million clones, 95% to 99% seen once. The specimen sequenced was naive CD4+ T cells sorted from blood. Subset meaning: CD45RA+ positively selected. This receptor was taken from a young man in good health. This chain uses TRBV28 with TRBJ1-5; TRBD1 agrees at 7 bases. The CDR3 here is CAITRGDRMSNQPQHF. The CDR3 nucleotides read TGTGCCATCACGAGAGGGGACAGAATGAGCAATCAGCCCCAGCATTTT.